These 32 T cell receptor beta chains came from one sample sequenced in a study of T cell repertoires in cytomegalovirus infection. MiXCR, applied by TCRdb to the reads, yields one record per CDR3 protein. This table has about 320,000 distinct CDR3 sequences, more than 8% appearing once. The specimen sequenced was PBMCs. The source is a human donor in good health (CMV status not recorded). Some clones in this sample may be carry-over from other donors' samples.

The CDR3 protein is CASSLGPQGVQPQHF. The CDR3 DNA is TGTGCCAGCAGTTTAGGACCACAGGGAGTTCAGCCCCAGCATTTT. The chain couples TRBV12-3 or TRBV12-4 to TRBJ1-5, with TRBD1 as a possible D gene (6 bases). The CDR3 length is 15 residues. Trimming left V 1 base short and J 6 bases short, with 13 bases between.

This clonotype was counted many times. The rearrangement links TRBV7-8 to TRBJ2-1; D is perhaps TRBD2 (6 bases). CDR1 is SGHVS and CDR2 is FQNEAQ in the germline V gene. The CDR3 totals 19 residues. Trimming took 5 bases from V and 0 from J, leaving 23 bases between them. In DNA, the CDR3 is TGTGCCAGCAGCCCTCGAGCCTTACCTAGCGCCCTCTCCTACAATGAGCAGTTCTTC. Translation: CASSPRALPSALSYNEQFF.

The chain is built from TRBV28 and TRBJ1-3, with D hard to call. This CDR3 is built from 14 residues. In germline, CDR1 is MDHEN, CDR2 SYDVKM. The V end was cut by 4 bases, the J end by 0 bases, with 7 bases between. The CDR3 loop reads CASSSDFSGNTIYF. The CDR3 DNA reads TGTGCCAGCAGTTCGGATTTCTCTGGAAACACCATATATTTT.

The sample holds many counts of this clonotype. This chain joins TRBV7-9 and TRBJ2-3, with a tentative D call TRBD2 (5 bases). Germline V gene lookup returns CDR1 SEHNR and CDR2 FQNEAQ (reference sequence). This CDR3 comprises 15 residues. The ends were cut back, 4 bases at V and 0 bases at J, with 11 bases in the middle. This chain's CDR3 is CASSSTGISTDTQYF. CDR3 coding DNA: TGTGCCAGCAGCTCCACGGGGATTAGCACAGATACGCAGTATTTT.

This clonotype was seen at least ten times. J is TRBJ2-3 and V is TRBV7-3, with D tentatively TRBD2 (5 bases). The CDR3 runs to 15 residues. The V end was cut by 1 base, the J end by 2 bases, with 10 bases between. Germline CDR1 and CDR2: SGHTA and FQGTGA. CDR3 in DNA: TGTGCCAGCAGCTTAAATCGCGGGTTCACAGATACGCAGTATTTT. Encoded protein: CASSLNRGFTDTQYF.

This clonotype occurred many times. The chain employs TRBV12-3 or TRBV12-4 and TRBJ2-2; TRBD2 might be the D (5 bases). The CDR3 is made up of 13 amino acids. V was shortened by 11 bases and J by 1 base, with 11 bases between the two germline ends. The CDR3 coding sequence is TGTGCCCAAAGCCGGGAGAACACCGGGGAGCTGTTTTTT. Amino acid sequence: CAQSRENTGELFF.

This clonotype has at least ten counts. This rearrangement joins TRBV7-9 to TRBJ1-1, with D unclear. In germline, CDR1 is SEHNR, CDR2 FQNEAQ (reference sequence). The CDR3 is 15 amino acids. The ends were cut back, 4 bases at V and 1 base at J, with 13 bases in the middle. CDR3 in DNA: TGTGCCAGCAGCTCCGGACTCGGCCAGAACACTGAAGCTTTCTTT. This translates into CASSSGLGQNTEAFF.

This rearrangement joins TRBV6-1 to TRBJ2-1; 8 bases are shared with TRBD2. Germline lookup yields CDR1 MNHNS and CDR2 SASEGT. V lost 5 bases to trimming and J lost 10 bases; unmatched junction nucleotides: 16. This CDR3 has 16 amino acids. The CDR3 nucleotides read TGTGCCAGCAGTTATCTCGCTGTAGCGGGAATCAGGGAGCAGTTCTTC. Its protein product is CASSYLAVAGIREQFF.

This clonotype was counted ten times or more. The rearrangement joins TRBV7-9 to TRBJ1-4, with D unresolved. Trimming pared 5 bases from V and 0 bases from J, leaving 16 bases between. This CDR3 contains 17 residues. Germline assignment: CDR1 SEHNR and CDR2 FQNEAQ (reference sequence). In DNA, the CDR3 is TGTGCCAGCAGCCCACCTGTAGGCCTCCCAACTAATGAAAAACTGTTTTTT. Translating it yields CASSPPVGLPTNEKLFF. Looking up the rest from reference TRBV7-9 and TRBJ1-4 gives the full variable domain: DTGVSQNPRHKITKRGQNVTFRCDPISEHNRLYWYRQTLGQGPEFLTYFQNEAQLEKSRLLSDRFSAERPKGSFSTLEIQRTEQGDSAMYLCASSPPVGLPTNEKLFFGSGTQLSVL.

This clonotype was seen only a few times. The chain links TRBV20-1 to TRBJ2-3, with D perhaps matching TRBD1 or TRBD2 (5 bases each). Trimming left V 7 bases short and J 0 bases short, with 14 bases between. The CDR3 length is 14 residues. CDR1 DFQATT and CDR2 SNEGSKA come from the germline V gene (reference sequence). The CDR3 DNA sequence: TGCAGTGGGGAGAGGGGCCTAAGCACAGATACGCAGTATTTT. It encodes CSGERGLSTDTQYF.

The CDR3 region is CSASRDARWSEAFF. The CDR3 DNA reads TGCAGTGCTAGCCGGGACGCCCGATGGTCTGAAGCTTTCTTT. The chain recombines TRBV20-1 with TRBJ1-1, with TRBD1 as a possible D gene (5 bases). The CDR3 spans 14 residues. Trimming removed 3 bases at V and 6 bases at J, with 17 bases between. The germline gives CDR1 DFQATT, CDR2 SNEGSKA (reference sequence).

This clonotype turned up a few times. V is TRBV7-2 and J is TRBJ2-1; D is ambiguous. The CDR3 sequence is 15 residues long. Looked up from germline, CDR1 is SGHTA and CDR2 is FQGNSA. Trimming shortened V by 2 bases and J by 5 bases, and 13 bases separated the two germline ends. The CDR3 loop reads CASSLQARDDNEQFF. CDR3 in DNA: TGTGCCAGCAGCTTACAGGCGCGAGATGACAATGAGCAGTTCTTC.

The gene calls are TRBV6-2 or TRBV6-3 and TRBJ2-1; 7 bases fit TRBD1. V gave up 2 bases and J gave up 16 bases; unmatched junction bases: 11. Per the germline V gene, CDR1 is MNHEY and CDR2 is SVGEGT. The CDR3 contains 13 residues. The CDR3 sequence: CASSYAEGAKKFF. In DNA, the CDR3 is TGTGCCAGCAGTTACGCTGAGGGGGCGAAGAAATTCTTC.

The sample holds a few counts of this clonotype. This chain connects TRBV6-2 or TRBV6-3 to TRBJ1-1; weak D call: TRBD1 (6 bases). Trimming left V 9 bases short and J 1 base short, with 15 bases between. CDR3 length: 14 amino acids. Germline CDR1 reads MNHEY; CDR2 reads SVGEGT. The CDR3 here is CASRGALGNTEAFF. The CDR3 DNA follows: TGTGCCAGTCGGGGGGCCCTTGGGAACACTGAAGCTTTCTTT.

V usage is TRBV6-2 or TRBV6-3 and J usage is TRBJ2-5; D may be TRBD1 (5 bases). CDR3 length: 14 amino acids. Germline CDR1 reads MNHEY; CDR2 reads SVGEGT. V lost 2 bases to trimming and J lost 2 bases, with 9 bases between them. CDR3 coding DNA: TGTGCCAGCAGTTACCCAGACAGTCAAGAGACCCAGTACTTC. Translation gives CASSYPDSQETQYF.

This clonotype was counted at least ten times. The chain uses TRBV7-6 and TRBJ1-4; TRBD1 matches at 7 bases. Germline CDR1 is SGHVS and CDR2 is FNYEAQ. The V and J ends lost 1 base and 4 bases, in that order; junction bases with no gene match: 15. The CDR3 has 19 residues. CDR3 region: CASSLVWGSGTANNEKLFF. Written as DNA, the CDR3 is TGTGCCAGCAGCTTAGTTTGGGGATCCGGGACAGCCAATAATGAAAAACTGTTTTTT.

The chain's CDR3 is CASSEDRLNTEAFF. DNA for the CDR3: TGTGCCAGCAGTGAGGACAGACTGAACACTGAAGCTTTCTTT. This sequence joins TRBV27 and TRBJ1-1, with D possibly being TRBD1 (6 bases). Germline lookup yields CDR1 MNHEY and CDR2 SMNVEV (reference sequence). This CDR3 spans 14 amino acids. Trimming left V 5 bases short and J 0 bases short, with 10 bases between.

The V and J genes are TRBV7-9 and TRBJ2-3, with D possibly being TRBD2 (6 bases). Looked up from germline, CDR1 is SEHNR and CDR2 is FQNEAQ (reference sequence). V was pared by 5 bases and J by 5 bases, with 17 bases between. The CDR3 has 15 residues. CDR3 protein: CASSVSGGAIDTQYF. CDR3 coding DNA: TGTGCCAGCAGCGTCTCTGGCGGGGCCATAGATACGCAGTATTTT. The variable domain in full, completed from reference TRBV7-9 and TRBJ2-3, reads DTGVSQNPRHKITKRGQNVTFRCDPISEHNRLYWYRQTLGQGPEFLTYFQNEAQLEKSRLLSDRFSAERPKGSFSTLEIQRTEQGDSAMYLCASSVSGGAIDTQYFGPGTRLTVL.

This clonotype has just a few counts. The CDR3 is CASSLESSGFYEQYF. The CDR3 nucleotides read TGTGCCAGCAGCTTGGAAAGTTCCGGTTTCTACGAGCAGTACTTC. This chain connects TRBV5-4 to TRBJ2-7; the D is unclear. This CDR3 contains 15 residues. Germline V lookup: CDR1 SGHNT, CDR2 YYREEE (reference sequence). Trimming stripped 0 bases from V and 3 bases from J, with 13 bases between.

Ten or more counts support this clonotype. The chain has TRBV7-3 and TRBJ2-3, with 8 bases lining up with TRBD2. Germline V gene data show CDR1 as SGHTA and CDR2 as FQGTGA. V gave up 1 base and J gave up 3 bases; unmatched junction bases: 6. The CDR3 sequence is 16 residues long. CDR3 sequence: CASSLIGGGRTDTQYF. For the CDR3, the DNA is TGTGCCAGCAGCTTAATAGGCGGGGGGAGGACAGATACGCAGTATTTT.

Only a few counts were recorded for this clonotype. The chain has TRBV7-6 and TRBJ2-7; D gene unclear. The CDR3 sequence is 12 residues long. With 6 bases removed from V and 3 bases from J, the gap between germline ends came to 9 bases. Germline CDR1 is SGHVS and CDR2 is FNYEAQ. The CDR3 nucleotides read TGTGCCAGCAGTTCTCTGGGCTACGAGCAGTACTTC. Translating it yields CASSSLGYEQYF. Complete variable domain (other parts from reference TRBV7-6 and TRBJ2-7): GAGVSQSPRYKVTKRGQDVALRCDPISGHVSLYWYRQALGQGPEFLTYFNYEAQQDKSGLPNDRFSAERPEGSISTLTIQRTEQRDSAMYRCASSSLGYEQYFGPGTRLTVT.

This clonotype was detected a few times. The chain couples TRBV6-1 to TRBJ2-4; TRBD2 might be the D (7 bases). The germline V and J ends were trimmed by 5 bases and 2 bases, with 13 bases remaining between them. This CDR3 is 15 amino acids long. Germline V gives CDR1 MNHNS, CDR2 SASEGT. The CDR3 sequence is CASSSAGATKNIQYF. The CDR3 nucleotides read TGTGCCAGCAGTTCGGCGGGGGCGACCAAAAACATTCAGTACTTC.

CDR3 protein: CASSFGPSEINEQFF. The CDR3 region has the DNA TGTGCCAGCAGTTTTGGGCCGTCGGAGATCAATGAGCAGTTCTTC. The chain has TRBV27 and TRBJ2-1; no definite D call. V dropped 3 bases and J dropped 6 bases, with 15 bases sitting between them. From germline, CDR1 is MNHEY and CDR2 SMNVEV (reference sequence). The CDR3 consists of 15 residues.

This clonotype was seen more than once but under ten times. J is TRBJ1-1 and V is TRBV30, with a tentative D call TRBD1 (6 bases). There are 13 residues in the CDR3. V lost 4 bases to trimming and J lost 1 base, with 10 bases between them. Germline loops: CDR1 GTSNPN, CDR2 SVGIG (reference sequence). CDR3 protein: CAWKSGANTEAFF. The DNA of the CDR3 is TGTGCCTGGAAGTCGGGGGCGAACACTGAAGCTTTCTTT.

This rearrangement joins TRBV28 to TRBJ2-3, with 7 bases identical to TRBD2. The CDR3 is 16 amino acids. The germline gives CDR1 MDHEN, CDR2 SYDVKM. V lost 8 bases to trimming and J lost 3 bases; unmatched junction nucleotides: 14. The CDR3 region is CASARFAGERTDTQYF. For the CDR3, the DNA is TGTGCCAGCGCGCGGTTTGCGGGAGAACGGACAGATACGCAGTATTTT.

This clonotype was seen only a few times. The CDR3 reads CASSLEGTGPYEQYF. The CDR3 region has the DNA TGCGCCAGCAGCTTGGAAGGGACAGGCCCCTACGAGCAGTACTTC. The V call is TRBV5-1, the J call TRBJ2-7, with 8 bases fitting TRBD1. The CDR3 is 15 residues long. Germline-derived CDR1 and CDR2 are SGHRS and YFSETQ. V lost 0 bases to trimming and J lost 2 bases; unmatched junction nucleotides: 4.

This clonotype was detected ten times or more. This sequence joins TRBV7-2 and TRBJ2-1, with D unresolved. V lost 6 bases and J lost 10, with 16 bases in between. CDR3 length equals 13 residues. Germline-derived CDR1 and CDR2 are SGHTA and FQGNSA. CDR3 DNA: TGTGCCAGCAGTCCCCGATGGGGAAACGAGCAGTTCTTC. Its translation: CASSPRWGNEQFF.

The chain joins TRBV6-5 to TRBJ2-7; D tentatively fits TRBD1 or TRBD2 (5 bases each). Germline-derived CDR1 and CDR2 are MNHEY and SVGAGI. CDR3 length: 13 amino acids. Trimming removed 6 bases from V and 3 bases from J, with 12 bases in between. CDR3 region: CASSIRGRYEQYF. CDR3 coding DNA: TGTGCCAGCAGCATCCGGGGACGCTACGAGCAGTACTTC.

The sample holds a few counts of this clonotype. The V gene is TRBV30, the J gene TRBJ2-7, with D unclear. The germline CDR1 and CDR2 sequences are GTSNPN and SVGIG (reference sequence). The CDR3 has 12 residues. V lost 8 bases and J lost 5, with 16 bases in between. The CDR3 protein is CAPNLGPHEQYF. Here the CDR3 DNA reads TGTGCCCCCAACCTTGGTCCCCACGAGCAGTACTTC.

The genes are TRBV27 and TRBJ2-2; D unresolved. CDR1 and CDR2 from the germline V gene are MNHEY and SMNVEV (reference sequence). The length of the CDR3 is 16 residues. V gave up 0 bases and J gave up 2 bases, with 10 bases separating them. The CDR3 loop is CASSLSRHYNTGELFF. The CDR3 nucleotides are TGTGCCAGCAGTTTATCTCGGCACTATAACACCGGGGAGCTGTTTTTT.

The V call is TRBV29-1, the J call TRBJ2-7, with D possibly being TRBD1 (6 bases). CDR1 and CDR2 from the germline V gene are SQVTM and ANQGSEA. V lost 4 bases and J 1 base, leaving 8 bases between the germline ends. The CDR3 contains 12 residues. CDR3 in amino acids: CSVGDKSYEQYF. CDR3 DNA: TGCAGCGTTGGGGACAAGTCCTACGAGCAGTACTTC.

The chain carries TRBV29-1 and TRBJ2-1, with D hard to call. Germline V CDR1 and CDR2: SQVTM, ANQGSEA. V lost 7 bases and J 3 bases, leaving 10 bases between the germline ends. CDR3 length: 12 amino acids. The CDR3 here is CSAFRDYNEQFF. The CDR3 coding sequence is TGCAGCGCCTTTAGGGACTACAATGAGCAGTTCTTC.